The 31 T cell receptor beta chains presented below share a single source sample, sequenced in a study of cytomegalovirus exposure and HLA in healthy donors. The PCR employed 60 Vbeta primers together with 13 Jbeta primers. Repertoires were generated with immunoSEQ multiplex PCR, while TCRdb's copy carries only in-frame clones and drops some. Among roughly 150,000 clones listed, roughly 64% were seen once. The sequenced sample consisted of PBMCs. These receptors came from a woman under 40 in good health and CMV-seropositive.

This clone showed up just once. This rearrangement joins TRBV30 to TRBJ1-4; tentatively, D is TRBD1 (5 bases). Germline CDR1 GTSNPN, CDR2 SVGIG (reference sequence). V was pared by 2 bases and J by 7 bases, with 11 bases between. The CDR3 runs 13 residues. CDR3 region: CAWSRGFGEKLFF. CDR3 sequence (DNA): TGTGCCTGGAGTAGGGGCTTTGGTGAAAAACTGTTTTTT.

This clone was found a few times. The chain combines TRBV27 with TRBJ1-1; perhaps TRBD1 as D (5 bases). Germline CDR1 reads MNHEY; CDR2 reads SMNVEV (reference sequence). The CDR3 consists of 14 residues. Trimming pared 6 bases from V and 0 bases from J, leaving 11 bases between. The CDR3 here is CASRGGGVNTEAFF. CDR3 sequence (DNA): TGTGCCAGCAGGGGGGGAGGGGTGAACACTGAAGCTTTCTTT.

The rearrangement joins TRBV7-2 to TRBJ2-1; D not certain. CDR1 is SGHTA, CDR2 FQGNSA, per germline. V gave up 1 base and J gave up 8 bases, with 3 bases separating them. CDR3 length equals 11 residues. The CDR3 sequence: CASSLVDEQFF. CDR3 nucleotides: TGTGCCAGCAGCTTAGTCGATGAGCAGTTCTTC.

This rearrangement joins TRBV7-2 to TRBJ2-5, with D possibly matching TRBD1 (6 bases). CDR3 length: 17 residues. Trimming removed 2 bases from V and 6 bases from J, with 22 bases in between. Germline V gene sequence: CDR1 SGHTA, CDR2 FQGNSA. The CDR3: CASSLLGAGAVEKTQYF. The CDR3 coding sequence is TGTGCCAGCAGCTTACTTGGCGCAGGGGCGGTTGAGAAGACCCAGTACTTC.

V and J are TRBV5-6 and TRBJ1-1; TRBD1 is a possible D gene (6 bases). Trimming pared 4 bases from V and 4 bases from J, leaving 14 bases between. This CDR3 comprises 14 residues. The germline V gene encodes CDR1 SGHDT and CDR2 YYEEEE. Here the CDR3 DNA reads TGTGCCAGCAGCAGGGGGGGGGTTGGCACTGAAGCTTTCTTT. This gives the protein CASSRGGVGTEAFF.

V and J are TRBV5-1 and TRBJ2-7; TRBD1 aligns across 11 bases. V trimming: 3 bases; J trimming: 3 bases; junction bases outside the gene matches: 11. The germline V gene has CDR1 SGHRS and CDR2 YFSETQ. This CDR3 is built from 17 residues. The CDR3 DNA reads TGCGCCAGCAGCTCCCGGTACCGGACAGGGGGCGGCTACGAGCAGTACTTC. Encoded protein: CASSSRYRTGGGYEQYF.

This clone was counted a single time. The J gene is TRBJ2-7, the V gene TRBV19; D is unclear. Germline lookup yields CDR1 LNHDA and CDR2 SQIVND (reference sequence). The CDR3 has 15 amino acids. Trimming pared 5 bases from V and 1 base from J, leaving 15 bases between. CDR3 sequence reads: CASSYRSSGSYEQYF. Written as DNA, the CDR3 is TGTGCCAGTAGTTATAGGTCCTCAGGATCCTACGAGCAGTACTTC.

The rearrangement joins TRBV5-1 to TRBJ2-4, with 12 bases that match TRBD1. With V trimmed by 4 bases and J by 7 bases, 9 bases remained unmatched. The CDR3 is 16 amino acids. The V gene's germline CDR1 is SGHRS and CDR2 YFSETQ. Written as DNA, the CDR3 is TGCGCCAGCAGCCCCGGGACAGGGGGCAGGCGGAACATTCAGTACTTC. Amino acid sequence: CASSPGTGGRRNIQYF.

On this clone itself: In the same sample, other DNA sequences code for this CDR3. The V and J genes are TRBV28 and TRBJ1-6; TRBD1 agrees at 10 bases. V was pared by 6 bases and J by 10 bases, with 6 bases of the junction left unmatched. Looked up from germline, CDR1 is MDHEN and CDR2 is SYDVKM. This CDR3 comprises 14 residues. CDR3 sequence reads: CASSPGTGDSPLHF. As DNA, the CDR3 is TGTGCCAGCAGCCCCGGGACAGGGGACTCACCCCTCCACTTT.

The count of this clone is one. The CDR3 coding sequence is TGCGCCAGCAGCTTGGAACCTAGCGGGATTTCGTACGAGCAGTACTTC. Its translation: CASSLEPSGISYEQYF. This chain uses TRBV5-1 with TRBJ2-7; 9 bases fit TRBD2. Germline V gene data show CDR1 as SGHRS and CDR2 as YFSETQ. This CDR3 region has 16 residues. Trimming removed 0 bases from V and 4 bases from J; junction bases left unmatched: 8.

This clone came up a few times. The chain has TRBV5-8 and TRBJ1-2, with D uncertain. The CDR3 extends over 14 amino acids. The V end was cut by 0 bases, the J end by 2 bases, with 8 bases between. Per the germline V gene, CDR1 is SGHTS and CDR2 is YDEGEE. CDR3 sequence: CASSLASNNYGYTF. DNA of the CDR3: TGTGCCAGCAGCTTGGCTAGCAACAACTATGGCTACACCTTC.

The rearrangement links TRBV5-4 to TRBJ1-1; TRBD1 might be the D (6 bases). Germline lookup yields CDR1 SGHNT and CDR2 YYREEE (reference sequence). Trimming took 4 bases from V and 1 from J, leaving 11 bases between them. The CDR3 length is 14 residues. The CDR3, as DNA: TGTGCCAGCAGCCAGAAACAGGGGAACACTGAAGCTTTCTTT. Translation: CASSQKQGNTEAFF.

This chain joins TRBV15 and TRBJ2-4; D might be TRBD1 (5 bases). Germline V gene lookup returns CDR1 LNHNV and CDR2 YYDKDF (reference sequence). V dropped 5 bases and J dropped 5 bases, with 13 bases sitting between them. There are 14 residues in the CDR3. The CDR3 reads CATSYQGIQNIQYF. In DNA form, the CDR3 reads TGTGCCACCAGCTACCAGGGTATACAAAACATTCAGTACTTC.

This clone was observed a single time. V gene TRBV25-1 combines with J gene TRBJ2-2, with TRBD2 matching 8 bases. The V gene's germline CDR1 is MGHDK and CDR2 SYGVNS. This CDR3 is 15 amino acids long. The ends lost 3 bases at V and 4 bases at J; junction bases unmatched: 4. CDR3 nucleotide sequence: TGTGCCAGCAGTGAGGCGGGGGGAGGCACCGGGGAGCTGTTTTTT. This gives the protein CASSEAGGGTGELFF.

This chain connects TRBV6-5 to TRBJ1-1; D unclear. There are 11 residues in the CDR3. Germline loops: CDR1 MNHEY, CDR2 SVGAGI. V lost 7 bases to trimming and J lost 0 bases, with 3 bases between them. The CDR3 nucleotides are TGTGCCAGCACAATGAACACTGAAGCTTTCTTT. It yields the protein CASTMNTEAFF.

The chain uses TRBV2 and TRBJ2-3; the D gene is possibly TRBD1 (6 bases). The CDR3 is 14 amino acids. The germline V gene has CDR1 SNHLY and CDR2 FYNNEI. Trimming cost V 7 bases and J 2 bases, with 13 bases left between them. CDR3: CASIARGSTDTQYF. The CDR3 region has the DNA TGTGCCAGCATAGCCAGGGGATCCACAGATACGCAGTATTTT.

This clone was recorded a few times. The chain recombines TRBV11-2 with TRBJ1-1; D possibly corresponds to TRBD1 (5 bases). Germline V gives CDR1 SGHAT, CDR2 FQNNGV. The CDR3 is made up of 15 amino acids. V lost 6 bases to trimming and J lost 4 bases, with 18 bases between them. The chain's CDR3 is CASSVTRGFRTEAFF. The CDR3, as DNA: TGTGCCAGCAGTGTTACAAGGGGATTTCGCACTGAAGCTTTCTTT.

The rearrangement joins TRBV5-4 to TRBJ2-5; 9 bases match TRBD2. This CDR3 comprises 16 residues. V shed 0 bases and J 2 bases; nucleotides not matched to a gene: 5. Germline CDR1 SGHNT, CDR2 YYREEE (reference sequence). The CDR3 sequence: CASSLAGAGGQETQYF. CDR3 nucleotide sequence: TGTGCCAGCAGCTTGGCCGGGGCGGGAGGGCAAGAGACCCAGTACTTC.

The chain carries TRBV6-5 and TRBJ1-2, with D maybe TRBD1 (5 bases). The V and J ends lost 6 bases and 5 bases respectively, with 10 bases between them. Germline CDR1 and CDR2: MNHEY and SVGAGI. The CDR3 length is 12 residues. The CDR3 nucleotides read TGTGCCAGCAGCAGGGCCGCGTATGGCTACACCTTC. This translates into CASSRAAYGYTF.

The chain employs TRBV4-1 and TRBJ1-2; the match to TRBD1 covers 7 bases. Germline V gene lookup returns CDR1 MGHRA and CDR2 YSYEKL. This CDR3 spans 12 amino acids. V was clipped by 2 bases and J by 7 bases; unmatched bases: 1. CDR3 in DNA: TGCGCCAGCAGCCAAACAGGGGTTGGCTACACCTTC. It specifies CASSQTGVGYTF.

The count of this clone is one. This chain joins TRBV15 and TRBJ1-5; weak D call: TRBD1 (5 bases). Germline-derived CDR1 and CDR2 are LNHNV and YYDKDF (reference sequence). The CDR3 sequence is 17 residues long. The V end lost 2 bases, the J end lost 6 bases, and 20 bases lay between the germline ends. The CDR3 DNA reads TGTGCCACCAGCAGACGAGGGGACTCCAGGTCGGGTCAGCCCCAGCATTTT. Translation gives CATSRRGDSRSGQPQHF. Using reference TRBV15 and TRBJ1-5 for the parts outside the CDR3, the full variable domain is DAMVIQNPRYQVTQFGKPVTLSCSQTLNHNVMYWYQQKSSQAPKLLFHYYDKDFNNEADTPDNFQSRRPNTSFCFLDIRSPGLGDTAMYLCATSRRGDSRSGQPQHFGDGTRLSIL.

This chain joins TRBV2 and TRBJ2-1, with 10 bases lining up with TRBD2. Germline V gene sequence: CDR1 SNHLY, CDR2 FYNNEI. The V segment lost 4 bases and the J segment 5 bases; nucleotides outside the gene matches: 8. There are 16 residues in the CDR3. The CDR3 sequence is CASSVNLAGVNNEQFF. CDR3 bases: TGTGCCAGCAGTGTTAATCTAGCGGGAGTCAACAATGAGCAGTTCTTC.

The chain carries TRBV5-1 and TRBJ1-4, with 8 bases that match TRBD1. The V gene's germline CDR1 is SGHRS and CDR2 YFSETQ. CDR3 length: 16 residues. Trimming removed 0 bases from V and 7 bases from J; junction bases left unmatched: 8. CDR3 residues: CASSLAGQGAGEKLFF. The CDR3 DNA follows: TGCGCCAGCAGCTTGGCCGGGCAGGGGGCTGGTGAAAAACTGTTTTTT. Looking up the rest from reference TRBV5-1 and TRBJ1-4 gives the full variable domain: KAGVTQTPRYLIKTRGQQVTLSCSPISGHRSVSWYQQTPGQGLQFLFEYFSETQRNKGNFPGRFSGRQFSNSRSEMNVSTLELGDSALYLCASSLAGQGAGEKLFFGSGTQLSVL.

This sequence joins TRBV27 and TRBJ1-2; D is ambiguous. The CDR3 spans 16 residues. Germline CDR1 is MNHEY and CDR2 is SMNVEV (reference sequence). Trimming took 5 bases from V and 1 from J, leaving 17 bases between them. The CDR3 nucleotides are TGTGCCAGCAGTCCCCTGAGGGAGTCTCTTAACTATGGCTACACCTTC. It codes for CASSPLRESLNYGYTF.

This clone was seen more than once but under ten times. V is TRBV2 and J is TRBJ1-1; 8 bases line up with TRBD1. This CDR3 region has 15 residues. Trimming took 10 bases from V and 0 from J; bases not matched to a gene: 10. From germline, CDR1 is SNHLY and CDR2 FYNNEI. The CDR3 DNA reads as TGTGCCACGCCCGGACAGGGAGGAATGAACACTGAAGCTTTCTTT. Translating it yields CATPGQGGMNTEAFF.

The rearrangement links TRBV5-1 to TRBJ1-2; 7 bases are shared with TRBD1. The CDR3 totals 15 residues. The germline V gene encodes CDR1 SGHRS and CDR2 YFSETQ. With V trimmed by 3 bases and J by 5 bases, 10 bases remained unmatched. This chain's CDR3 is CASSSASGGTYGYTF. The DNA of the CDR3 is TGCGCCAGCAGCTCGGCTTCAGGGGGTACATATGGCTACACCTTC.

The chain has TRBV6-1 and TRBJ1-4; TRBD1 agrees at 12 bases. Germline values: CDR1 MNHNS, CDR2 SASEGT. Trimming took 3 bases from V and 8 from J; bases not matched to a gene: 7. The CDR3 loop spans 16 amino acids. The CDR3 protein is CASSEPLGQGAEKLFF. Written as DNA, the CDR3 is TGTGCCAGCAGTGAGCCCCTGGGACAGGGGGCGGAAAAACTGTTTTTT.

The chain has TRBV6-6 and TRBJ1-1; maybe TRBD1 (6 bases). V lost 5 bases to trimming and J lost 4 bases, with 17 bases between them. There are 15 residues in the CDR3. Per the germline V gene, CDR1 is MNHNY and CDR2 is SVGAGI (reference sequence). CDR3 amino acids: CASSQRQDMGTEAFF. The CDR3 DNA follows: TGTGCCAGCAGTCAGAGACAGGACATGGGCACTGAAGCTTTCTTT.

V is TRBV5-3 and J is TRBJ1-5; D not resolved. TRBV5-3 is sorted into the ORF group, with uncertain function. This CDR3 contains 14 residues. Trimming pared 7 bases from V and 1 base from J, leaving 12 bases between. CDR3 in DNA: TGTGCCAGATATCGAACAGAGAGCAATCAGCCCCAGCATTTT. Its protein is CARYRTESNQPQHF.

The CDR3 region has the DNA TGTGCCAGCAGAACCCCGGGACAGGAGCATTATGGCTACACCTTC. This gives the protein CASRTPGQEHYGYTF. The rearrangement joins TRBV6-1 to TRBJ1-2; TRBD1 matches at 8 bases. The trim removed 6 bases at V and 5 bases at J, leaving 11 bases unmatched. The length of the CDR3 is 15 residues. Germline CDR1 MNHNS, CDR2 SASEGT.

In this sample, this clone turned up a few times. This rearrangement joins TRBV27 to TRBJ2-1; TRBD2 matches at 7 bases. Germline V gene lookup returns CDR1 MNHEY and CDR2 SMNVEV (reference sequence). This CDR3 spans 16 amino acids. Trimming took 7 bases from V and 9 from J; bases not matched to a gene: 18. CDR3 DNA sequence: TGTGCCAGCACCCCTAGCTGGAGAGGGAGGGCCGGTGAGCAGTTCTTC. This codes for CASTPSWRGRAGEQFF.